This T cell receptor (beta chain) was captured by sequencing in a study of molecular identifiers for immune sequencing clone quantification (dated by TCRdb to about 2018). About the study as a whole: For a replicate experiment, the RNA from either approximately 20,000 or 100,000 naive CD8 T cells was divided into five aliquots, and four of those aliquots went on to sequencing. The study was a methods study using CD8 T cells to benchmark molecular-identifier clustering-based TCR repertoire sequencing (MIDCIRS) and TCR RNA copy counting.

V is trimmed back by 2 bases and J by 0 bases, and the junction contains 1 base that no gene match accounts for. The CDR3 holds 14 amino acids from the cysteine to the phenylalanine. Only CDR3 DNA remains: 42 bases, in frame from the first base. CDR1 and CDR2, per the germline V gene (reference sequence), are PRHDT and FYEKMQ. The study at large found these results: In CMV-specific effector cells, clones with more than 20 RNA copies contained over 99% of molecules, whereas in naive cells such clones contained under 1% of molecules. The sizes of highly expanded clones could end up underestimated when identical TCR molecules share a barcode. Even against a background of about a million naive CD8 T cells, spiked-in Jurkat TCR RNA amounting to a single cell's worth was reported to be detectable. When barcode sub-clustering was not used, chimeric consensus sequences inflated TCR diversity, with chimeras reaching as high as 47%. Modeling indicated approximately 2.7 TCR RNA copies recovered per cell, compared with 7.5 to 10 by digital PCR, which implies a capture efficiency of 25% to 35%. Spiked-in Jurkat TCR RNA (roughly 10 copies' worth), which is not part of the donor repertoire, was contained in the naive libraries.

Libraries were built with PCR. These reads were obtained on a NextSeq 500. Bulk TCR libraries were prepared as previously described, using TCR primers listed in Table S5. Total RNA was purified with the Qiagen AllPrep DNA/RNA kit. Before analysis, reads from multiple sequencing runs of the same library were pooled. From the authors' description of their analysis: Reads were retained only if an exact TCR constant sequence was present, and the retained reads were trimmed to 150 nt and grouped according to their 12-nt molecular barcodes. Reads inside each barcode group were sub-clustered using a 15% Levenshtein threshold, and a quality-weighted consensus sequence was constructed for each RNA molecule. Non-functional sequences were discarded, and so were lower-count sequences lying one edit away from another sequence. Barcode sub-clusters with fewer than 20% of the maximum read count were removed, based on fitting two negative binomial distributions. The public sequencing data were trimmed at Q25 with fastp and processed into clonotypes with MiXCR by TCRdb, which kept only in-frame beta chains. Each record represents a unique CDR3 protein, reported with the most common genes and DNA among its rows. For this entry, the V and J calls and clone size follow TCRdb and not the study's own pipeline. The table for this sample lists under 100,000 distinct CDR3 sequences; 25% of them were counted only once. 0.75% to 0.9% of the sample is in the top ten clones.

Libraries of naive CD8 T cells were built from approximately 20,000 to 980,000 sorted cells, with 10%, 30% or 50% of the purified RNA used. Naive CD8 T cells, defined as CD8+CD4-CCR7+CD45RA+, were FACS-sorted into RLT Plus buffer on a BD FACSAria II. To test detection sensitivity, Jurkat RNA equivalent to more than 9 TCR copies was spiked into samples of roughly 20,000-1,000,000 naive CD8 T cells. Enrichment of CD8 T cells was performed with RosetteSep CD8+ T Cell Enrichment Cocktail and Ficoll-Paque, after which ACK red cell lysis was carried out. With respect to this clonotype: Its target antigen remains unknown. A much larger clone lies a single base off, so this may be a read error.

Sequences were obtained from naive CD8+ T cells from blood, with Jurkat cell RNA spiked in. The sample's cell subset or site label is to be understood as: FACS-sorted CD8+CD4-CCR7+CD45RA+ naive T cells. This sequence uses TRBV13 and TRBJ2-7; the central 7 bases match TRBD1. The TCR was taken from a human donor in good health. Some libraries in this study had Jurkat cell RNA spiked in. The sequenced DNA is TGTGCCAGCAGCTTACAGGGGGACTCCTACGAGCAGTACTTC. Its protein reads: CASSLQGDSYEQYF. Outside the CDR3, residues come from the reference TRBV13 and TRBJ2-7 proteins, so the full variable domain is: AAGVIQSPRHLIKEKRETATLKCYPIPRHDTVYWYQQGPGQDPQFLISFYEKMQSDKGSIPDRFSAQQFSDYHSELNMSSLELGDSALYFCASSLQGDSYEQYFGPGTRLTVT.